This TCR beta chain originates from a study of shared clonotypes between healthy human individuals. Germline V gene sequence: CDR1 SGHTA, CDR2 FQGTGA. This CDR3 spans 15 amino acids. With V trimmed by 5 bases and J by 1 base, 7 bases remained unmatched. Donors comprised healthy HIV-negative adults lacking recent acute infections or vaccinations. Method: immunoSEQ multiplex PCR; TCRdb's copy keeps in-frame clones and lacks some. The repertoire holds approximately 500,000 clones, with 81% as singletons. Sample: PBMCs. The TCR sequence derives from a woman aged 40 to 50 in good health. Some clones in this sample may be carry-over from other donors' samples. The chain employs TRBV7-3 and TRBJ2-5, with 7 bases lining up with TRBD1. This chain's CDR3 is CASSLSRDSQETQYF. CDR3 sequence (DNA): TGTGCCAGCAGCCTTAGCCGGGACAGCCAAGAGACCCAGTACTTC.